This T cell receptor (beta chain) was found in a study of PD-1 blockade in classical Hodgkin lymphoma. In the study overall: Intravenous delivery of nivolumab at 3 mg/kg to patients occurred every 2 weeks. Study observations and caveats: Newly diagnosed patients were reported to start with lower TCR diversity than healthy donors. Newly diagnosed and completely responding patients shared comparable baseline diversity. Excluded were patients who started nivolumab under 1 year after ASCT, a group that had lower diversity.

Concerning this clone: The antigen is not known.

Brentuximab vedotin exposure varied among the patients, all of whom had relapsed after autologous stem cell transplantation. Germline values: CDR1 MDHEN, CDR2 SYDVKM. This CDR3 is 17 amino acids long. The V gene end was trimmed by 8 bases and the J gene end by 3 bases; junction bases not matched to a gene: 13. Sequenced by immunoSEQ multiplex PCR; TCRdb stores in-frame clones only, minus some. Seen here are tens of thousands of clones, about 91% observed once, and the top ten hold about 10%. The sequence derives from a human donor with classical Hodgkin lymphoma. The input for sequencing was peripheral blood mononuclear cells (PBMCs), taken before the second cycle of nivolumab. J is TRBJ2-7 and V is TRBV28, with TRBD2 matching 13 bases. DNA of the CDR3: TGTGCCAGCCTGGGCAGGGGGGGACTAGCGGGGTTCTACGAGCAGTACTTC. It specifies CASLGRGGLAGFYEQYF.